The 5 T cell receptor beta chains in this list originate from one sample, sequenced in a study of T-cell reconstitution after alpha-beta-depleted transplantation in children. For TCRbeta, the library was prepared with unique molecular identifiers. Via MiXCR, TCRdb re-called the PCR reads, giving one row per CDR3 protein. The sample has 250,000 to 400,000 distinct CDR3 sequences, roughly 25% seen once. The source material was PBMCs, mostly from graft donor cells, sampled 180 days after TCRalphabeta/CD19-depleted stem cell transplant. These TCRs come from a male patient under 18 who had a stem cell transplant for acute lymphoblastic leukemia, so the T cells may come from the graft donor.

The rearrangement links TRBV19 to TRBJ2-4; D gene unclear. The germline gives CDR1 LNHDA, CDR2 SQIVND (reference sequence). Trimming took off 3 bases at V and 1 base at J, with 13 bases between the two ends. The CDR3 extends over 16 amino acids. The chain's CDR3 is CASSIRAEVAKNIQYF. For the CDR3, the DNA is TGTGCCAGTAGTATCCGCGCAGAGGTCGCCAAAAACATTCAGTACTTC.

The chain employs TRBV7-2 and TRBJ2-7; unclear D gene. Trimming cost V 1 base and J 5 bases, with 9 bases left between them. The CDR3 has 13 amino acids. In germline, CDR1 is SGHTA, CDR2 FQGNSA. CDR3 amino acids: CASSLVHGHEQYF. DNA of the CDR3: TGTGCCAGCAGCTTAGTACATGGACACGAGCAGTACTTC.

This clonotype was observed a few times. The chain uses TRBV4-1 and TRBJ2-7, with 9 bases that match TRBD2. The CDR3 is made up of 14 amino acids. V lost 1 base and J lost 5; bases outside the gene matches: 3. Per the germline V gene, CDR1 is MGHRA and CDR2 is YSYEKL. For the CDR3, the DNA is TGCGCCAGCAGCCAAGCTAGCGGGATCCACGAGCAGTACTTC. Translating it yields CASSQASGIHEQYF.

A few counts support this clonotype. The rearrangement uses TRBV10-3 and TRBJ1-2, with D maybe TRBD1 (5 bases). This CDR3 has 12 residues. V was clipped by 6 bases and J by 5 bases, with 10 bases between them. CDR1 is ENHRY and CDR2 is SYGVKD in the germline V gene. The CDR3 sequence is CAISATDYGYTF. Written as DNA, the CDR3 is TGTGCCATCAGCGCGACAGATTATGGCTACACCTTC.

This chain joins TRBV5-1 and TRBJ1-1, with 9 bases lining up with TRBD1. CDR1 SGHRS and CDR2 YFSETQ come from the germline V gene. The CDR3 has 13 amino acids. The V and J ends lost 5 bases and 3 bases, in that order; junction bases with no gene match: 2. CDR3 nucleotides: TGCGCCAGCAGACGGACAGGGGACACTGAAGCTTTCTTT. Protein product: CASRRTGDTEAFF.